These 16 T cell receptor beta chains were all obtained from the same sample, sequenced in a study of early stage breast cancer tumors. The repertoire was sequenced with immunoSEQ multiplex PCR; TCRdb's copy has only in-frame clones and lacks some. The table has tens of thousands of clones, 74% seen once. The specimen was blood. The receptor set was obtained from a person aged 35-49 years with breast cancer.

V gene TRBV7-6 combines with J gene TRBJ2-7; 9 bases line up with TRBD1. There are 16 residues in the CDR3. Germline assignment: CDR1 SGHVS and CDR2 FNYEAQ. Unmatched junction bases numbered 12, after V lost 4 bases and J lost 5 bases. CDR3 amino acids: CASSYTSGTGIHEQYF. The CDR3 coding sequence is TGTGCCAGCAGCTACACCTCCGGGACAGGGATCCACGAGCAGTACTTC.

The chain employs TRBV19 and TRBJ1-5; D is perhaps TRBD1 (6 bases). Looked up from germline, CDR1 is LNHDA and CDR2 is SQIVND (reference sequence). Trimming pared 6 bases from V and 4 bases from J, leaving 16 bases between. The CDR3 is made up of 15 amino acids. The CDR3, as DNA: TGTGCCAGTAGGACACCATGGACAGCGAATCAGCCCCAGCATTTT. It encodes CASRTPWTANQPQHF.

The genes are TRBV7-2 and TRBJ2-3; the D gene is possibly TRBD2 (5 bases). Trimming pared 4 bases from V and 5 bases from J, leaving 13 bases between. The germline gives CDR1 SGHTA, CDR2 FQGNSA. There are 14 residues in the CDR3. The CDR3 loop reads CASSSQLDGDTQYF. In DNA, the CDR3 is TGTGCCAGCAGCTCCCAACTAGATGGAGATACGCAGTATTTT.

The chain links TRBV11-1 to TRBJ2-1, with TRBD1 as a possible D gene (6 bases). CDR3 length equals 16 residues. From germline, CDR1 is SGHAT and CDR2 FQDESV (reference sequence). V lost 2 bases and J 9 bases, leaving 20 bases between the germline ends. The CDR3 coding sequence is TGTGCCAGCAGCTTACGGGACACTTTCCTGAGGCGTGAGCAGTTCTTC. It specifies CASSLRDTFLRREQFF.

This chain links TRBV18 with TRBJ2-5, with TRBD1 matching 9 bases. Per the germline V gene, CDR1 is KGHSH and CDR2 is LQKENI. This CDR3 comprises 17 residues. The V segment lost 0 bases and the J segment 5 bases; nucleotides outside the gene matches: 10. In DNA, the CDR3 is TGTGCCAGCTCACCACCCGTATGGGACAGGGCACGGGAGACCCAGTACTTC. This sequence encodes CASSPPVWDRARETQYF.

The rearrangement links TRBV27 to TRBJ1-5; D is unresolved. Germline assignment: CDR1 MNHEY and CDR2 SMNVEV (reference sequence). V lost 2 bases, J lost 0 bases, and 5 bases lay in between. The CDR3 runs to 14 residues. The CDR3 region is CASSLEYSNQPQHF. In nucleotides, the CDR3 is TGTGCCAGCAGTTTAGAATATAGCAATCAGCCCCAGCATTTT.

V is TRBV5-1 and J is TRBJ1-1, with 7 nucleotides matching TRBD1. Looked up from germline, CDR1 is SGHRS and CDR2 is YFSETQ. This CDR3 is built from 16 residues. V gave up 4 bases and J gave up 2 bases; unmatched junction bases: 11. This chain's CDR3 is CASSPEGAPFNTEAFF. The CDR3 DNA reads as TGCGCCAGCAGCCCAGAGGGGGCCCCATTTAACACTGAAGCTTTCTTT.

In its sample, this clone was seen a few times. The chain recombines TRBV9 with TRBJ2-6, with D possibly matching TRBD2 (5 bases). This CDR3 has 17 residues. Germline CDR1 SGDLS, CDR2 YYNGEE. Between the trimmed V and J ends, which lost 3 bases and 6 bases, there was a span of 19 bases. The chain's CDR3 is CASSALRRRSVANVLTF. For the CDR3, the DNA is TGTGCCAGCAGCGCCCTGCGTAGGAGGTCGGTGGCCAACGTCCTGACTTTC.

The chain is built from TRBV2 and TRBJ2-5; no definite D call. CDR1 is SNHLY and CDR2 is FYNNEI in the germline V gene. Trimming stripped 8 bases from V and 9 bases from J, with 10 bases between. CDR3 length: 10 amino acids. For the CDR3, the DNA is TGTGCCAGCCGATCAGGCTCCCAGTACTTC. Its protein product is CASRSGSQYF. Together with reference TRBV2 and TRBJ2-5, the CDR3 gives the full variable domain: EPEVTQTPSHQVTQMGQEVILRCVPISNHLYFYWYRQILGQKVEFLVSFYNNEISEKSEIFDDQFSVERPDGSNFTLKIRSTKLEDSAMYFCASRSGSQYFGPGTRLLVL.

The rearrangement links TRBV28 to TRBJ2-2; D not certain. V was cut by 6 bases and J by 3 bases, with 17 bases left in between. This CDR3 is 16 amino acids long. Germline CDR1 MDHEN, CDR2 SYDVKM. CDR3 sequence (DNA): TGTGCCAGCAGGCCCCGACTCCCGATAGACACCGGGGAGCTGTTTTTT. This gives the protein CASRPRLPIDTGELFF. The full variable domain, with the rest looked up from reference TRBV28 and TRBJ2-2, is DVKVTQSSRYLVKRTGEKVFLECVQDMDHENMFWYRQDPGLGLRLIYFSYDVKMKEKGDIPEGYSVSREKKERFSLILESASTNQTSMYLCASRPRLPIDTGELFFGEGSRLTVL.

CDR3: CASSESTAGGQFF. Written as DNA, the CDR3 is TGTGCCAGCAGTGAATCCACCGCGGGAGGGCAGTTCTTC. The chain joins TRBV25-1 to TRBJ2-1; 8 bases agree with TRBD2. The J segment lost 12 bases and the V segment lost 1 base, leaving 5 bases of the junction unmatched. Germline values: CDR1 MGHDK, CDR2 SYGVNS. The CDR3 contains 13 residues. The full variable domain, rest sourced from reference TRBV25-1 and TRBJ2-1, is EADIYQTPRYLVIGTGKKITLECSQTMGHDKMYWYQQDPGMELHLIHYSYGVNSTEKGDLSSESTVSRIRTEHFPLTLESARPSHTSQYLCASSESTAGGQFFGPGTRLTVL.

CDR3 sequence: CASSSRDTQYF. Here the CDR3 DNA reads TGTGCCAGCAGTAGCCGGGACACCCAGTACTTC. This chain links TRBV25-1 with TRBJ2-5, with D possibly called TRBD1 or TRBD2 (5 bases each). The germline V and J ends were trimmed by 5 bases and 8 bases, with 9 bases remaining between them. The CDR3 length is 11 residues. The germline V gene has CDR1 MGHDK and CDR2 SYGVNS.

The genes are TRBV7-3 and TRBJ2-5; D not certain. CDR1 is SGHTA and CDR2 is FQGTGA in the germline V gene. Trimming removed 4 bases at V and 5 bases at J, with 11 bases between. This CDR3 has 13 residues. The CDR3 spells CASSSEVFETQYF. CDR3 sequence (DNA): TGTGCCAGCAGCTCCGAGGTATTTGAGACCCAGTACTTC.

The CDR3 DNA follows: TGTGCCTGGAGTGTTGTTGAGCAGTTCTTC. This gives the protein CAWSVVEQFF. The rearrangement uses TRBV30 and TRBJ2-1; no clear D gene. The CDR3 totals 10 residues. Trimming left V 0 bases short and J 9 bases short, with 3 bases between. Germline loops: CDR1 GTSNPN, CDR2 SVGIG (reference sequence). Full variable domain (rest looked up from reference TRBV30 and TRBJ2-1): SQTIHQWPATLVQPVGSPLSLECTVEGTSNPNLYWYRQAAGRGLQLLFYSVGIGQISSEVPQNLSASRPQDRQFILSSKKLLLSDSGFYLCAWSVVEQFFGPGTRLTVL.

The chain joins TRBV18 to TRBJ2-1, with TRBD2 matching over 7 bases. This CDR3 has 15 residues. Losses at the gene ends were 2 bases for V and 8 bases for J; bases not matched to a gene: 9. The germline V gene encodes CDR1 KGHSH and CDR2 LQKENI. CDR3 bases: TGTGCCAGCTCACCAGGGACTACTAAAGGATATGAGCAGTTCTTC. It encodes CASSPGTTKGYEQFF. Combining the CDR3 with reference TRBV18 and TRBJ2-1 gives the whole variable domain NAGVMQNPRHLVRRRGQEARLRCSPMKGHSHVYWYRQLPEEGLKFMVYLQKENIIDESGMPKERFSAEFPKEGPSILRIQQVVRGDSAAYFCASSPGTTKGYEQFFGPGTRLTVL.

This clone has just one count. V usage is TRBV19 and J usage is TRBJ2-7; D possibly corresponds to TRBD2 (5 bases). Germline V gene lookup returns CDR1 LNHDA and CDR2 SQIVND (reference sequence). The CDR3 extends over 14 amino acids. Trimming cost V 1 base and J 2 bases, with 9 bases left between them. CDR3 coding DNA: TGTGCCAGTAGTATAGGGACTGGGCCCTACGAGCAGTACTTC. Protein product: CASSIGTGPYEQYF.